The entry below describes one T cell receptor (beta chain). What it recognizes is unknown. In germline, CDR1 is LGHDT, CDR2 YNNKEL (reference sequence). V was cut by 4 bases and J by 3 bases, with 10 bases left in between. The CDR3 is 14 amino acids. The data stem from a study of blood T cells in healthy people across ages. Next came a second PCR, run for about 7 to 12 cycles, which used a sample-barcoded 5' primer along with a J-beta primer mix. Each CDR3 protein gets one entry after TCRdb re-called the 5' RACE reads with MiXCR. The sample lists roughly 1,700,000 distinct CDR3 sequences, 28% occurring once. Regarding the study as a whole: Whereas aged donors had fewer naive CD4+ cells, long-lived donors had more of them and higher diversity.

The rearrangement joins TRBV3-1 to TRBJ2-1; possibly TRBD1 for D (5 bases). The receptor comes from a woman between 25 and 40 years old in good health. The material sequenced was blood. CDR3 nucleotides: TGTGCCAGCAGCCGGGAACAGGACTACAATGAGCAGTTCTTC. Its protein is CASSREQDYNEQFF.